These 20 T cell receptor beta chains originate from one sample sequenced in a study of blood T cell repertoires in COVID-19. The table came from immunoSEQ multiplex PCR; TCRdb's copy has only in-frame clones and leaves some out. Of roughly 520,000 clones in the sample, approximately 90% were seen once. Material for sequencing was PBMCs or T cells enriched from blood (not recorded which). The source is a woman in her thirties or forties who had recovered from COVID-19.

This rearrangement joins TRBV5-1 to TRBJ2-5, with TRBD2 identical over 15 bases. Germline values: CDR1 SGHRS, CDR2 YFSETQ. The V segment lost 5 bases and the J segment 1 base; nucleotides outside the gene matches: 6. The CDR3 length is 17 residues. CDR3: CASSQGLAGGIQETQYF. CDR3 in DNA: TGCGCCAGCAGTCAGGGACTAGCGGGAGGTATCCAAGAGACCCAGTACTTC.

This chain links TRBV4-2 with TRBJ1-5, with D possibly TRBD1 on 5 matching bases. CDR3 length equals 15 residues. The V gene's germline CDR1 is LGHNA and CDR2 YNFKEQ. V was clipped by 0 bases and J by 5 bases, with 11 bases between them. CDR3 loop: CASSQDPGIDQPQHF. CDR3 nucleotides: TGTGCCAGCAGCCAAGATCCAGGGATCGATCAGCCCCAGCATTTT.

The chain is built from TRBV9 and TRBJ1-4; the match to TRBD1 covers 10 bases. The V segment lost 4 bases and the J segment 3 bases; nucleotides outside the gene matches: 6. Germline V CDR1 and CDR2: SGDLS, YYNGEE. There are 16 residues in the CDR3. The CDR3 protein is CASSSGQGPPNEKLFF. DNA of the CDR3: TGTGCCAGCAGCTCGGGACAGGGGCCTCCTAATGAAAAACTGTTTTTT.

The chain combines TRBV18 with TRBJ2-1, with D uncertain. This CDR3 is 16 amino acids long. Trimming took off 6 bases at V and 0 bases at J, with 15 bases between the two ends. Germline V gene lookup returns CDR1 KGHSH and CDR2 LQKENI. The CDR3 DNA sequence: TGTGCCAGCTCCCCCGTCTACCGGAGCTCCTACAATGAGCAGTTCTTC. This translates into CASSPVYRSSYNEQFF.

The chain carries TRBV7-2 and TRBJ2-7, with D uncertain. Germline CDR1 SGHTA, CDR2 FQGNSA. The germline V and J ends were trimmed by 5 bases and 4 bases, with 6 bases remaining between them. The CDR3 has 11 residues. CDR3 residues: CASSPYYEQYF. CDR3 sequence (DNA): TGTGCCAGCAGCCCCTATTACGAGCAGTACTTC.

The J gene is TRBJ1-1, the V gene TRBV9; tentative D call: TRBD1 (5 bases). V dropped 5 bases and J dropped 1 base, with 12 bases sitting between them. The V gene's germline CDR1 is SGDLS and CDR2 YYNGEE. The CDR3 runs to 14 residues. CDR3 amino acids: CASRAGHANTEAFF. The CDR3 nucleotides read TGTGCCAGCAGGGCTGGACACGCGAACACTGAAGCTTTCTTT.

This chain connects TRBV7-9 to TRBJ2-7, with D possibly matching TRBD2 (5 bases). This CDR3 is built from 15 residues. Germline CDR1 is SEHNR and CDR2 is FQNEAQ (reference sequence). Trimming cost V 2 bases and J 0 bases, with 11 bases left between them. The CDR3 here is CASSLFQADSYEQYF. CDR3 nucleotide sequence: TGTGCCAGCAGCTTATTCCAAGCGGACTCCTACGAGCAGTACTTC.

This chain's CDR3 is CASSLTRGPGDEQFF. The DNA for the CDR3 is TGCGCCAGCAGCCTAACTCGGGGACCAGGGGATGAGCAGTTCTTC. The rearrangement links TRBV4-1 to TRBJ2-1; possible D gene TRBD1, 6 bases. V was cut by 4 bases and J by 8 bases, with 18 bases left in between. The CDR3 loop spans 15 amino acids. The germline gives CDR1 MGHRA, CDR2 YSYEKL.

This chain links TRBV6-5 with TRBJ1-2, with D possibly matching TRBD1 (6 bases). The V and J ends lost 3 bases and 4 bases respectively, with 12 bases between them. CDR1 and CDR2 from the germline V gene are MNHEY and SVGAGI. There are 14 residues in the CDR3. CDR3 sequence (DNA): TGTGCCAGCAGTTATCGGACAGCTAGCTATGGCTACACCTTC. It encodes CASSYRTASYGYTF.

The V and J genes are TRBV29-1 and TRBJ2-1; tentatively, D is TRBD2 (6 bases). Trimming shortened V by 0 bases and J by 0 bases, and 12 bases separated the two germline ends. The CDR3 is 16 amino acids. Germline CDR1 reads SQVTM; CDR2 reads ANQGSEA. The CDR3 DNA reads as TGCAGCGTTGAAGACCATCGGGGGAGCTCCTACAATGAGCAGTTCTTC. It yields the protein CSVEDHRGSSYNEQFF.

The CDR3 bases are TGTGCCTGGGGACAGGGGAATCAGCCCCAGCATTTT. Translation gives CAWGQGNQPQHF. The chain couples TRBV30 to TRBJ1-5; 9 positions agree with TRBD1. The germline gives CDR1 GTSNPN, CDR2 SVGIG (reference sequence). This CDR3 has 12 residues. With V trimmed by 5 bases and J by 4 bases, 0 bases remained unmatched.

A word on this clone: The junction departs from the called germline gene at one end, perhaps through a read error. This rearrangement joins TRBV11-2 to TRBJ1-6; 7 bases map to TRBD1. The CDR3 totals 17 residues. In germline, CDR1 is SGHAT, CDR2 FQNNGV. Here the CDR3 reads CASSLDQTGRNNSPLHF. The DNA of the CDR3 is TGTGCCAGCAGCCTAGACCAGACAGGGAGGAATAATTCACCCCTCCACTTT.

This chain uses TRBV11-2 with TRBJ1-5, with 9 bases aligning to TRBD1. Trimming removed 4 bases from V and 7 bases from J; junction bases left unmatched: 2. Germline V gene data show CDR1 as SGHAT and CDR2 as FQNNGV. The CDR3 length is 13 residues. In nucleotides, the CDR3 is TGTGCCAGCAGCTCCGACAGGGGGCAGCCCCAGCATTTT. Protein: CASSSDRGQPQHF.

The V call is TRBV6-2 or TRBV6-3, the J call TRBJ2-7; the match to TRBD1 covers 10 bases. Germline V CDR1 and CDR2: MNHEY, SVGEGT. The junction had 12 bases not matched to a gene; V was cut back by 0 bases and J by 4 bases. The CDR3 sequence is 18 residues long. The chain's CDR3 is CASSYSWDRGYLWYEQYF. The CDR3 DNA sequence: TGTGCCAGCAGTTACTCGTGGGACAGGGGCTACCTGTGGTACGAGCAGTACTTC.

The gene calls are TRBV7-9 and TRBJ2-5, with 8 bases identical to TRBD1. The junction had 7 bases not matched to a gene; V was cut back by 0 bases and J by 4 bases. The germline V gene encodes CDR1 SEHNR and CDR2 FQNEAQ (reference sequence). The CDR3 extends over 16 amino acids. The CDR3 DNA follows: TGTGCCAGCAGCTTAGCGTTCGGACAGGGCGGAGAGACCCAGTACTTC. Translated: CASSLAFGQGGETQYF.

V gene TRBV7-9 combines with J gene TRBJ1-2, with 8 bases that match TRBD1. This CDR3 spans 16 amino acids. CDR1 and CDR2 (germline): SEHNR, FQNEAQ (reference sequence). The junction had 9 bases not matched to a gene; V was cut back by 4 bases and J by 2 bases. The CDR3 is CASSSGGQDLNYGYTF. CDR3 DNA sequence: TGTGCCAGCAGCTCGGGGGGACAGGACTTGAACTATGGCTACACCTTC.

The CDR3 protein is CASSSWGANEQFF. In DNA form, the CDR3 reads TGTGCCAGCAGTTCATGGGGGGCGAATGAGCAGTTCTTC. The chain joins TRBV28 to TRBJ2-1; D is perhaps TRBD1 or TRBD2 (6 bases each). CDR3 length: 13 residues. Germline V CDR1 and CDR2: MDHEN, SYDVKM. V was pared by 4 bases and J by 7 bases, with 11 bases between.

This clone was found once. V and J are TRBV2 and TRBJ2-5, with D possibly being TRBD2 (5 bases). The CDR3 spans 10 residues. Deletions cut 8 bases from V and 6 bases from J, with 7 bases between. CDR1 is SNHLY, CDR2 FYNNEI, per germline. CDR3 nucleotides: TGTGCCAGCGGAGGCAAGACCCAGTACTTC. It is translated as CASGGKTQYF.

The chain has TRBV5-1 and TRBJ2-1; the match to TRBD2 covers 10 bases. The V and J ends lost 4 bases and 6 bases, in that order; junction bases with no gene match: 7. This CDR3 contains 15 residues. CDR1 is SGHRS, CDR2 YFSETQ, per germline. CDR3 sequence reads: CASSATGTSANEQFF. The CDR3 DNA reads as TGCGCCAGCAGCGCTACCGGGACTAGCGCCAATGAGCAGTTCTTC. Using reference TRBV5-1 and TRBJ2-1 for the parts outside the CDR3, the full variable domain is KAGVTQTPRYLIKTRGQQVTLSCSPISGHRSVSWYQQTPGQGLQFLFEYFSETQRNKGNFPGRFSGRQFSNSRSEMNVSTLELGDSALYLCASSATGTSANEQFFGPGTRLTVL.

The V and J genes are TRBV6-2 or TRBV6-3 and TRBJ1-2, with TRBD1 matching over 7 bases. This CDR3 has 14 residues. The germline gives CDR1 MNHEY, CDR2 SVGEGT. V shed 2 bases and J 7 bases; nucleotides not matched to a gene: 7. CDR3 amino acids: CASSYRDRASGYTF. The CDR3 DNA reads TGTGCCAGCAGTTACCGAGACAGGGCGTCTGGCTACACCTTC.